A single sample is the source of the 6 T cell receptor beta chains below, sequenced in a study of T cells in narcolepsy. Profiled with immunoSEQ multiplex PCR; TCRdb holds only in-frame clones, not every one. This table holds roughly 38,000 clones, roughly 84% found once. The sequencing input was CD45RA- memory CD4+ T cells from PBMCs. All receptors derive from a human donor with narcolepsy.

The rearrangement links TRBV5-4 to TRBJ1-2; perhaps TRBD1 as D (5 bases). CDR1 SGHNT and CDR2 YYREEE come from the germline V gene (reference sequence). The length of the CDR3 is 13 residues. With 0 bases removed from V and 3 bases from J, the gap between germline ends came to 6 bases. Written as DNA, the CDR3 is TGTGCCAGCAGCTTGGCGGGGGACTATGGCTACACCTTC. Amino acids: CASSLAGDYGYTF.

The V call is TRBV27, the J call TRBJ1-6, with D hard to call. Germline CDR1 reads MNHEY; CDR2 reads SMNVEV (reference sequence). Deletions cut 2 bases from V and 8 bases from J, with 13 bases between. There are 15 residues in the CDR3. Here the CDR3 reads CASSLRQPWDSPLHF. The CDR3 nucleotides are TGTGCCAGCAGTTTAAGGCAGCCTTGGGATTCACCCCTCCACTTT.

This clone turned up a few times. V usage is TRBV7-2 and J usage is TRBJ2-3; unclear D gene. CDR3 length: 14 residues. Trimming left V 5 bases short and J 1 base short, with 10 bases between. The germline gives CDR1 SGHTA, CDR2 FQGNSA. The CDR3 nucleotides read TGTGCCAGCAGCCTTACTACTCGCACAGATACGCAGTATTTT. Its translation is CASSLTTRTDTQYF.

This chain uses TRBV7-7 with TRBJ2-5, with D possibly matching TRBD2 (5 bases). The V gene lost 2 bases and the J gene lost 9 bases, with 13 bases spanning the gap. Germline assignment: CDR1 SSHAT and CDR2 FNYEAQ (reference sequence). This CDR3 is built from 13 residues. The CDR3 sequence is CASSLNFRRAQYF. The CDR3 DNA reads TGTGCCAGCAGCTTAAACTTCCGGCGGGCCCAGTACTTC.

V and J are TRBV6-5 and TRBJ2-1; 10 positions match TRBD2. CDR1 is MNHEY and CDR2 is SVGAGI in the germline V gene. CDR3 length: 15 residues. With 1 base clipped from V and 3 bases from J, the junction kept 0 bases outside the gene matches. CDR3 residues: CASSYLAGGYNEQFF. The CDR3, as DNA: TGTGCCAGCAGTTACTTAGCGGGGGGCTACAATGAGCAGTTCTTC.

V and J are TRBV14 and TRBJ2-2; TRBD1 might be the D (5 bases). This CDR3 contains 17 residues. V was cut by 0 bases and J by 4 bases, with 15 bases left in between. CDR1 and CDR2 from the germline V gene are SGHDN and FVKESK. The CDR3 DNA reads as TGTGCCAGCAGCCAAGATCTGGCTTGGGGCGGCACCGGGGAGCTGTTTTTT. Its protein product is CASSQDLAWGGTGELFF.